These 30 T cell receptor beta chains were sequenced from one sample in a study of cytomegalovirus exposure and HLA in healthy donors (dated 2017 in TCRdb). The library was prepared using the immunoSEQ multiplex PCR assay. The multiplex PCR relied on a mix of 60 forward primers for TCR Vbeta segments and 13 reverse primers for TCR Jbeta segments. Imported from immuneACCESS, the table was reduced by TCRdb to in-frame sequences with V and J called. These copies leave out some clones; in studies compared against another copy, an unresolved V gene accounts for under half, and the cause of the remainder is not known. This sample lists more than 85,000 clones; 76% were detected once. The biggest ten clones account for 3% to 4.5% of the sample. Input material: PBMCs. These receptors came from a woman aged 50 to 65 in good health and CMV-seropositive.

The chain carries TRBV7-6 and TRBJ2-2; D is possibly TRBD1 (5 bases). Trimming removed 1 base from V and 3 bases from J, with 9 bases in between. The CDR3 is 15 amino acids. Germline V gene data show CDR1 as SGHVS and CDR2 as FNYEAQ. The CDR3 region is CASSLEGAYTGELFF. DNA for the CDR3: TGTGCCAGCAGCTTAGAAGGGGCATACACCGGGGAGCTGTTTTTT.

The V gene is TRBV10-1, the J gene TRBJ1-1; 8 bases agree with TRBD1. V trimming: 5 bases; J trimming: 1 base; junction bases outside the gene matches: 3. Germline assignment: CDR1 WNHNN and CDR2 SYGVQD (reference sequence). CDR3 length: 14 residues. The CDR3 DNA reads as TGCGCCAGCAGTACAGGACAGGGGAACACTGAAGCTTTCTTT. Protein sequence: CASSTGQGNTEAFF.

This chain uses TRBV15 with TRBJ1-4; no reliable D call. In germline, CDR1 is LNHNV, CDR2 YYDKDF (reference sequence). This CDR3 has 16 amino acids. Trimming took 0 bases from V and 5 from J, leaving 13 bases between them. The CDR3 DNA sequence: TGTGCCACCAGCAGAGAAAATGCACCGGGGAATGAAAAACTGTTTTTT. It is translated as CATSRENAPGNEKLFF.

V is TRBV11-2 and J is TRBJ2-5; D perhaps matches TRBD2 (7 bases). Germline V CDR1 and CDR2: SGHAT, FQNNGV. Trimming pared 6 bases from V and 5 bases from J, leaving 13 bases between. This CDR3 is built from 13 residues. The CDR3 reads CASRPGGRETQYF. The CDR3 bases are TGTGCCAGCAGGCCGGGGGGCAGGGAGACCCAGTACTTC. The whole variable domain, remainder taken from reference TRBV11-2 and TRBJ2-5, is EAGVAQSPRYKIIEKRQSVAFWCNPISGHATLYWYQQILGQGPKLLIQFQNNGVVDDSQLPKDRFSAERLKGVDSTLKIQPAKLEDSAVYLCASRPGGRETQYFGPGTRLLVL.

The chain uses TRBV2 and TRBJ2-7; D is possibly TRBD1 (6 bases). This CDR3 is 13 amino acids long. V lost 8 bases and J 3 bases, leaving 14 bases between the germline ends. The germline V gene has CDR1 SNHLY and CDR2 FYNNEI. This CDR3 reads CASSRDKHYEQYF. CDR3 nucleotide sequence: TGTGCCAGCTCCCGGGACAAACACTACGAGCAGTACTTC.

The chain links TRBV30 to TRBJ1-3; D not certain. CDR1 is GTSNPN and CDR2 is SVGIG in the germline V gene (reference sequence). V lost 2 bases, J lost 10 bases, and 12 bases lay in between. The CDR3 has 12 residues. CDR3 DNA sequence: TGTGCCTGGAGTAGAATAGCGGGAACCATATATTTT. It yields the protein CAWSRIAGTIYF.

The chain carries TRBV7-8 and TRBJ1-5; TRBD1 is a possible D gene (5 bases). V lost 5 bases and J lost 4, with 12 bases in between. Germline CDR1 and CDR2: SGHVS and FQNEAQ. The CDR3 runs 14 residues. CDR3 coding DNA: TGTGCCAGCAGCGTGACAGACCAAAATCAGCCCCAGCATTTT. Translation: CASSVTDQNQPQHF.

The chain employs TRBV2 and TRBJ1-2; the match to TRBD1 covers 9 bases. The J segment lost 7 bases and the V segment lost 6 bases, leaving 6 bases of the junction unmatched. The CDR3 extends over 13 amino acids. The germline gives CDR1 SNHLY, CDR2 FYNNEI. The CDR3 loop reads CASRLQGAAGYTF. DNA for the CDR3: TGTGCCAGCAGACTACAGGGGGCCGCTGGCTACACCTTC. The complete variable domain, with remaining parts taken from reference TRBV2 and TRBJ1-2, reads EPEVTQTPSHQVTQMGQEVILRCVPISNHLYFYWYRQILGQKVEFLVSFYNNEISEKSEIFDDQFSVERPDGSNFTLKIRSTKLEDSAMYFCASRLQGAAGYTFGSGTRLTVV.

V is TRBV6-1 and J is TRBJ1-2; 12 positions match TRBD1. J gave up 6 bases and V 3 bases, and 5 bases lay outside the gene matches. The CDR3 totals 15 residues. CDR1 and CDR2 (germline): MNHNS, SASEGT. The CDR3, as DNA: TGTGCCAGCAGTGAGGGGACAGGGGGCTTGGATGGCTACACCTTC. Its translation is CASSEGTGGLDGYTF.

This clone has more than one count but fewer than ten. The chain couples TRBV6-6 to TRBJ1-1; 8 bases map to TRBD1. The CDR3 is 13 residues long. Trimming took 5 bases from V and 6 from J; bases not matched to a gene: 5. Germline values: CDR1 MNHNY, CDR2 SVGAGI (reference sequence). The CDR3 region is CASSRGQGSEAFF. The CDR3 coding sequence is TGTGCCAGCAGTCGCGGACAGGGTTCTGAAGCTTTCTTT.

V usage is TRBV30 and J usage is TRBJ2-1; 7 bases are a match to TRBD1. With 4 bases clipped from V and 2 bases from J, the junction kept 11 bases outside the gene matches. Per the germline V gene, CDR1 is GTSNPN and CDR2 is SVGIG (reference sequence). The CDR3 has 16 residues. This chain's CDR3 is CAWNWGQPRPYNEQFF. The CDR3 DNA sequence: TGTGCCTGGAACTGGGGACAGCCTAGACCCTACAATGAGCAGTTCTTC.

The chain is built from TRBV2 and TRBJ2-2, with 9 bases aligning to TRBD2. Germline V gives CDR1 SNHLY, CDR2 FYNNEI. The V segment lost 7 bases and the J segment 5 bases; nucleotides outside the gene matches: 14. The CDR3 sequence is 17 residues long. In DNA, the CDR3 is TGTGCCAGCACCGCTAACCCCCTAGCGGGGACGACCGGGGAGCTGTTTTTT. This translates into CASTANPLAGTTGELFF.

The chain is built from TRBV29-1 and TRBJ2-2; D might be TRBD2 (6 bases). Trimming left V 7 bases short and J 3 bases short, with 9 bases between. The CDR3 length is 12 residues. CDR1 is SQVTM, CDR2 ANQGSEA, per germline. The DNA of the CDR3 is TGCAGCGCAACGGGGGACACCGGGGAGCTGTTTTTT. It translates to CSATGDTGELFF.

V gene TRBV11-2 combines with J gene TRBJ2-1; 13 bases are shared with TRBD2. This CDR3 has 18 residues. V was pared by 0 bases and J by 0 bases, with 2 bases of the junction left unmatched. CDR1 and CDR2 (germline): SGHAT, FQNNGV. The CDR3 here is CASSLEWTSGSSYNEQFF. The CDR3 nucleotides read TGTGCCAGCAGCTTAGAGTGGACTAGCGGGAGCTCCTACAATGAGCAGTTCTTC.

The chain carries TRBV5-1 and TRBJ2-5; tentatively, D is TRBD1 (6 bases). The germline V gene encodes CDR1 SGHRS and CDR2 YFSETQ. The CDR3 is 17 residues long. V lost 6 bases, J lost 5 bases, and 26 bases lay in between. CDR3 loop: CASTGPELQGLKETQYF. For the CDR3, the DNA is TGCGCCAGCACCGGACCCGAGTTGCAGGGGTTGAAGGAGACCCAGTACTTC.

CDR3 bases: TGTGCCAGCATCCTAACACAGGGCCCCTACGAGCAGTACTTC. Residues: CASILTQGPYEQYF. The rearrangement links TRBV6-6 to TRBJ2-5; possibly TRBD1 for D (6 bases). The J call may be in error: the DNA end matches TRBJ2-7 better. This CDR3 has 14 amino acids. Germline CDR1 is MNHNY and CDR2 is SVGAGI (reference sequence).

The chain joins TRBV19 to TRBJ1-2, with a weak D call TRBD1 (5 bases). The CDR3 sequence is 13 residues long. CDR1 is LNHDA, CDR2 SQIVND, per germline (reference sequence). The germline V and J ends were trimmed by 4 bases and 6 bases, with 12 bases remaining between them. The CDR3 protein is CASSTTGGDGYTF. The CDR3 DNA sequence: TGTGCCAGTAGTACTACAGGAGGGGATGGCTACACCTTC.

The rearrangement links TRBV7-9 to TRBJ1-4; D is possibly TRBD1 (6 bases). The length of the CDR3 is 14 residues. V was pared by 5 bases and J by 7 bases, with 14 bases between. CDR1 SEHNR and CDR2 FQNEAQ come from the germline V gene (reference sequence). CDR3 loop: CASSPMGGREKLFF. In nucleotides, the CDR3 is TGTGCCAGCAGCCCGATGGGGGGGCGTGAAAAACTGTTTTTT.

This clone occurred once. The J gene is TRBJ2-2, the V gene TRBV5-1; a weak D match, TRBD1 (6 bases). Germline V lookup: CDR1 SGHRS, CDR2 YFSETQ. V lost 3 bases, J lost 2 bases, and 11 bases lay in between. The CDR3 spans 15 residues. The CDR3 region is CASSSGVVNTGELFF. CDR3 DNA sequence: TGCGCCAGCAGCTCAGGGGTGGTAAACACCGGGGAGCTGTTTTTT.

The chain joins TRBV30 to TRBJ2-7; D remains ambiguous. Deletions cut 0 bases from V and 0 bases from J, with 6 bases between. Germline lookup yields CDR1 GTSNPN and CDR2 SVGIG (reference sequence). There are 13 residues in the CDR3. CDR3 sequence: CAWSVTVSYEQYF. The CDR3 bases are TGTGCCTGGAGTGTCACAGTCTCCTACGAGCAGTACTTC.

V and J are TRBV5-8 and TRBJ1-2; D remains ambiguous. Trimming pared 2 bases from V and 0 bases from J, leaving 8 bases between. Looked up from germline, CDR1 is SGHTS and CDR2 is YDEGEE. There are 14 residues in the CDR3. The CDR3 region is CASSFPPANYGYTF. CDR3 bases: TGTGCCAGCAGCTTTCCTCCGGCTAACTATGGCTACACCTTC.

The chain recombines TRBV6-1 with TRBJ2-3, with TRBD1 identical over 8 bases. The CDR3 is made up of 15 amino acids. CDR1 is MNHNS, CDR2 SASEGT, per germline. Trimming cost V 5 bases and J 0 bases; bases outside gene matches: 4. The CDR3 spells CASSRTGISTDTQYF. DNA for the CDR3: TGTGCCAGCAGTAGGACAGGGATTAGCACAGATACGCAGTATTTT.

The chain employs TRBV4-1 and TRBJ1-2, with a possible D match to TRBD1 (6 bases). The V end lost 6 bases, the J end lost 8 bases, and 10 bases lay between the germline ends. The CDR3 runs 11 residues. Germline V CDR1 and CDR2: MGHRA, YSYEKL. The CDR3 reads CASSSRGGYTF. The CDR3 nucleotides read TGCGCCAGCAGTTCAAGGGGGGGCTACACCTTC.

The chain has TRBV9 and TRBJ2-1; the D gene is possibly TRBD2 (6 bases). The CDR3 is 12 residues long. In germline, CDR1 is SGDLS, CDR2 YYNGEE. Trimming took off 4 bases at V and 8 bases at J, with 10 bases between the two ends. The CDR3 sequence: CASSSGADEQFF. The CDR3 DNA sequence: TGTGCCAGCAGCTCGGGAGCGGATGAGCAGTTCTTC.

This rearrangement joins TRBV5-6 to TRBJ2-3; D not certain. This CDR3 spans 12 amino acids. Per the germline V gene, CDR1 is SGHDT and CDR2 is YYEEEE. V gave up 1 base and J gave up 6 bases, with 6 bases separating them. CDR3 coding DNA: TGTGCCAGCAGCTTGCAACGGGATACGCAGTATTTT. Translation: CASSLQRDTQYF.

The chain is built from TRBV29-1 and TRBJ2-1; D is possibly TRBD2 (6 bases). The germline V gene has CDR1 SQVTM and CDR2 ANQGSEA. This CDR3 has 15 amino acids. V lost 0 bases and J lost 7, with 16 bases in between. This CDR3 reads CSVEEGLRSGNEQFF. In DNA form, the CDR3 reads TGCAGCGTTGAAGAGGGACTCCGATCGGGGAATGAGCAGTTCTTC.

About this clone itself: The junction shows a germline mismatch at one end, possibly a read error. This sequence joins TRBV7-7 and TRBJ2-3; maybe TRBD2 (6 bases). The CDR3 sequence is 15 residues long. Germline CDR1 and CDR2: SSHAT and FNYEAQ (reference sequence). The CDR3 nucleotides read TGTGCTAGCAGCTCAACGGGACTTGGGACAGATACGCAGTATTTT. It translates to CASSSTGLGTDTQYF.

This clone was recorded only once. The chain uses TRBV6-4 and TRBJ2-7; 7 bases are shared with TRBD2. Germline trimming cut 6 bases from V and 5 bases from J; bases unmatched to any gene: 10. Germline V lookup: CDR1 MRHNA, CDR2 SNTAGT. The CDR3 sequence is 14 residues long. CDR3 coding DNA: TGTGCCAGCAGCGAGAGGGGCGGGAGTCACGAGCAGTACTTC. Translation gives CASSERGGSHEQYF.

The chain couples TRBV5-5 to TRBJ1-5; D is unresolved. The germline CDR1 and CDR2 sequences are SGHKS and YYEKEE (reference sequence). This CDR3 spans 15 amino acids. V shed 5 bases and J shed 0 bases, with 12 bases lying between them. The CDR3: CASSLEVYSNQPQHF. CDR3 coding DNA: TGTGCCAGCAGTTTAGAAGTGTATAGCAATCAGCCCCAGCATTTT.

The genes are TRBV5-1 and TRBJ2-7; 11 positions agree with TRBD1. V shed 4 bases, J shed 5 bases, and the junction held 5 bases outside the gene matches. Germline-derived CDR1 and CDR2 are SGHRS and YFSETQ. This CDR3 spans 14 amino acids. The CDR3 reads CASSLDRGLDEQYF. The CDR3 nucleotides read TGCGCCAGCAGCCTGGACAGGGGGCTAGACGAGCAGTACTTC. Looking up the rest from reference TRBV5-1 and TRBJ2-7 gives the full variable domain: KAGVTQTPRYLIKTRGQQVTLSCSPISGHRSVSWYQQTPGQGLQFLFEYFSETQRNKGNFPGRFSGRQFSNSRSEMNVSTLELGDSALYLCASSLDRGLDEQYFGPGTRLTVT.